These 8 T cell receptor beta chains share one sample of origin, sequenced in a study of blood T cell repertoires in COVID-19. Profiled with immunoSEQ multiplex PCR; TCRdb holds only in-frame clones, not every one. This repertoire shows around 500,000 clones, approximately 87% found once; its top ten account for over 1.5%. Input material: PBMCs or T cells enriched from blood (not recorded which). The receptors here all came from a woman in her thirties or forties who had recovered from COVID-19.

The V and J genes are TRBV7-9 and TRBJ1-2; TRBD1 matches at 7 bases. V trimming: 2 bases; J trimming: 4 bases; junction bases outside the gene matches: 10. Germline-derived CDR1 and CDR2 are SEHNR and FQNEAQ (reference sequence). The CDR3 is 16 amino acids. This chain's CDR3 is CASSLPLGTDSYGYTF. The CDR3 DNA reads TGTGCCAGCAGCTTACCATTAGGGACAGACAGCTATGGCTACACCTTC.

The chain combines TRBV24-1 with TRBJ1-3, with a weak D call TRBD1 (6 bases). The CDR3 extends over 14 amino acids. Germline CDR1 reads KGHDR; CDR2 reads SFDVKD. V lost 4 bases and J 4 bases, leaving 10 bases between the germline ends. The chain's CDR3 is CATSESGDGNTIYF. CDR3 nucleotide sequence: TGTGCCACCAGTGAATCAGGGGACGGAAACACCATATATTTT.

This rearrangement joins TRBV5-1 to TRBJ1-2; a possible D gene is TRBD1 (5 bases). The germline CDR1 and CDR2 sequences are SGHRS and YFSETQ. The CDR3 consists of 14 residues. Trimming shortened V by 1 base and J by 7 bases, and 14 bases separated the two germline ends. The CDR3 DNA reads TGCGCCAGCAGCTTGTCAGGGCCCAATTTTGGCTACACCTTC. This translates into CASSLSGPNFGYTF. The whole variable domain, filled in from reference TRBV5-1 and TRBJ1-2, reads KAGVTQTPRYLIKTRGQQVTLSCSPISGHRSVSWYQQTPGQGLQFLFEYFSETQRNKGNFPGRFSGRQFSNSRSEMNVSTLELGDSALYLCASSLSGPNFGYTFGSGTRLTVV.

This rearrangement joins TRBV11-3 to TRBJ2-1; maybe TRBD2 (7 bases). The CDR3 loop spans 18 amino acids. V lost 0 bases and J lost 0, with 15 bases in between. Germline V gene data show CDR1 as SGHNT and CDR2 as YENEEA. The CDR3 coding sequence is TGTGCCAGCAGCTTAGATAGGGGGGGTAGAGTCTCCTACAATGAGCAGTTCTTC. Translated: CASSLDRGGRVSYNEQFF.

The chain joins TRBV19 to TRBJ1-1; TRBD1 matches at 9 bases. The CDR3 spans 14 residues. V lost 7 bases and J lost 3; bases outside the gene matches: 6. The germline V gene has CDR1 LNHDA and CDR2 SQIVND (reference sequence). For the CDR3, the DNA is TGTGCCAGTACCCAAGACAGGGGGTACACTGAAGCTTTCTTT. It yields the protein CASTQDRGYTEAFF.

CDR3 in amino acids: CASSLAQGNTIYF. The CDR3 region has the DNA TGTGCCAGCAGCTTAGCTCAAGGAAACACCATATATTTT. The chain joins TRBV7-2 to TRBJ1-3, with D unclear. The germline V gene encodes CDR1 SGHTA and CDR2 FQGNSA. The V end was cut by 0 bases, the J end by 4 bases, with 4 bases between. This CDR3 spans 13 amino acids.

CDR3 residues: CASSRQGNTEAFF. DNA for the CDR3: TGTGCCAGCAGCCGGCAGGGTAACACTGAAGCTTTCTTT. V is TRBV12-3 or TRBV12-4 and J is TRBJ1-1; D might be TRBD1 (5 bases). This CDR3 region has 13 residues. V was pared by 6 bases and J by 2 bases, with 10 bases between.

V gene TRBV14 combines with J gene TRBJ2-7; TRBD2 is a possible D gene (5 bases). The CDR3 covers 13 residues. The germline V and J ends were trimmed by 2 bases and 6 bases, with 11 bases remaining between them. Germline V gene lookup returns CDR1 SGHDN and CDR2 FVKESK. CDR3 bases: TGTGCCAGCAGCCAAACGGACTCCGTCGAGCAGTACTTC. Protein product: CASSQTDSVEQYF.